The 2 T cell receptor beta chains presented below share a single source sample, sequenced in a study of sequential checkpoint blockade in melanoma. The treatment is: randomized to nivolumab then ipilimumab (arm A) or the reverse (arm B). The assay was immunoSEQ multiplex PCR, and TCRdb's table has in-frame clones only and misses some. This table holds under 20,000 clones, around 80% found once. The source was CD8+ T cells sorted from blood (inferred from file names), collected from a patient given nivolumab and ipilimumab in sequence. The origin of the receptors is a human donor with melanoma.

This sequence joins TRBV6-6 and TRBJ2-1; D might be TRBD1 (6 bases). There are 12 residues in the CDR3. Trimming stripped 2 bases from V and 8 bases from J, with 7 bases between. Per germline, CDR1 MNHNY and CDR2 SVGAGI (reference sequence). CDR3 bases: TGTGCCAGCAGTTACGGGGGCGATGAGCAGTTCTTC. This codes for CASSYGGDEQFF.

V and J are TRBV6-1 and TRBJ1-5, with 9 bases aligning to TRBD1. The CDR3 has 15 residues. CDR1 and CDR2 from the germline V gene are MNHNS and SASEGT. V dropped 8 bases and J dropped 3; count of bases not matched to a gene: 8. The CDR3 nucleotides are TGTGCCAGCTGGGAGGACAGGGGCGACAATCAGCCCCAGCATTTT. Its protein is CASWEDRGDNQPQHF.